This is a list of T cell receptor beta chains from one sample in a study of T cells in tuberculosis. This table comes from immunoSEQ multiplex PCR, and its TCRdb copy is limited to in-frame clones, with some not included. Here the sample spans around 60,000 clones, approximately 80% being singletons. Sequencing used CD1b-GMM tetramer-negative cells sorted from PBMCs. The receptors were sampled from an adult woman with latent tuberculosis. Each CDR3 is given with its conserved first and last residue. D genes are given only for firm matches. The size field is filled for only some rows; it gives once, few, many or a size class.

j_gene	d_gene	abundance	v_gene	CDR3nt	CDR3aa
TRBJ2-1	TRBD2	NA	TRBV29-1	TGCAGCGTCTCGGGAGGTTGGGGTGTGAATGAGCAGTTCTTC	CSVSGGWGVNEQFF
TRBJ2-3	TRBD1	NA	TRBV5-4	TGTGCCAGCAGTTCCGAGGGGGCGAATACGCAGTATTTT	CASSSEGANTQYF
TRBJ2-1	NA	NA	TRBV28	TGTGCCAGCAATCGGCTAGCAAGAGTCTATGAGCAGTTCTTC	CASNRLARVYEQFF
TRBJ1-4	NA	NA	TRBV5-1	TGCGCCAGCAGCCCGTCGCAGGTCGGTAATGAAAAACTGTTTTTT	CASSPSQVGNEKLFF
TRBJ2-5	TRBD1	few	TRBV5-6	TGTGCCAGCAGCTCACTGACAGGGGCGGGCGGAGAGACCCAGTACTTC	CASSSLTGAGGETQYF
TRBJ2-5	TRBD1	NA	TRBV9	TGTGCCAGCAGCGCCACCGGGACAGGAACGGAAGAGACCCAGTACTTC	CASSATGTGTEETQYF
TRBJ2-3	NA	NA	TRBV9	TGTGCCAGCAGCGTAGTCGGGTGGAGCACAGATACGCAGTATTTT	CASSVVGWSTDTQYF
TRBJ2-7	TRBD2	NA	TRBV9	TGTGCCAGCAGTCGTACTAGCGGGAGCACCTACGAGCAGTACTTC	CASSRTSGSTYEQYF
TRBJ1-1	NA	NA	TRBV7-2	TGTGCCAGCAGCTTAGCGGGGGGTGGGACTGAAGCTTTCTTT	CASSLAGGGTEAFF
TRBJ2-7	TRBD2	NA	TRBV19	TGTGCCAGTAGTTCCGGGACTAGCTGGACGGACGAGCAGTACTTC	CASSSGTSWTDEQYF
TRBJ2-7	TRBD1	NA	TRBV7-8	TGTGCCAGCAGCAATGTACCGGGACAGGGAAACGGTCCCTACGAGCAGTACTTC	CASSNVPGQGNGPYEQYF
TRBJ2-5	NA	once	TRBV12-5	TGTGCTAGTGGTTTGGTAAGCGACGGGCGGCTGGGAGCGGAGACCCAGTACTTC	CASGLVSDGRLGAETQYF
TRBJ1-1	NA	few	TRBV27	TGTGCCAGCAGTTTCTCCCTGAGACATTTCACTGAAGCTTTCTTT	CASSFSLRHFTEAFF
TRBJ2-3	NA	NA	TRBV7-2	TGTGCCAGCAGCTGGTCGCGGGGCCAGACAGATACGCAGTATTTT	CASSWSRGQTDTQYF
TRBJ2-1	TRBD2	NA	TRBV13	TGTGCCAGCACCTTTAAAGGACTAGCGTACAATGAGCAGTTCTTC	CASTFKGLAYNEQFF
TRBJ2-7	NA	NA	TRBV6-6	TGTGCCAGCAGTTACTCAAGCGGCAGCTCCTACGAGCAGTACTTC	CASSYSSGSSYEQYF
TRBJ2-1	NA	once	TRBV7-2	TGTGCCAGCAGCCCTCGGACTGATCCCTACAATGAGCAGTTCTTC	CASSPRTDPYNEQFF
TRBJ2-7	NA	NA	TRBV11-2	TGTGCCACCAGTCTCCGGGTGGCATCTCCCTACGAGCAGTACTTC	CATSLRVASPYEQYF
TRBJ2-7	TRBD1	once	TRBV7-9	TGTGCCAGCAGCCAGACAGGGACCAAAAACGAGCAGTACTTC	CASSQTGTKNEQYF
TRBJ2-2	TRBD2	NA	TRBV19	TGTGCCACCTACCCGGGAGGCCGGGGCACCGGGGAGCTGTTTTTT	CATYPGGRGTGELFF
TRBJ2-7	NA	NA	TRBV9	TGTGCCAGCACCGCACAGTGGGAGCCCTACGAGCAGTACTTC	CASTAQWEPYEQYF
TRBJ2-1	TRBD2	NA	TRBV29-1	TGCAGCGGAAGACCCCTAGCGGGGAGCTCCTACAATGAGCAGTTCTTC	CSGRPLAGSSYNEQFF
TRBJ1-1	NA	NA	TRBV6-1	TGTGCCAGCAGTGACGTGGGGGCGAGAGCTTTCTTT	CASSDVGARAFF
TRBJ1-2	TRBD1	NA	TRBV11-2	TGTGCCAGCAGCCTTGACAGGGATGGCTATGGCTACACCTTC	CASSLDRDGYGYTF
TRBJ1-5	TRBD1	NA	TRBV28	TGTGCCAGCAGACTAACAGGGGAGCCCCAGCATTTT	CASRLTGEPQHF
TRBJ1-2	TRBD1	once	TRBV7-9	TGTGTCAGCAGCGCCGGACAGGGGGGAGAGGCTGGCTACACCTTC	CVSSAGQGGEAGYTF
TRBJ1-5	NA	NA	TRBV9	TGTGCCAGCAGCGCCTCCGGGGGGAATCAGCCCCAGCATTTT	CASSASGGNQPQHF
TRBJ2-4	NA	NA	TRBV30	TGTGCCTGCCGTCTGGCCGAGAGGGACATTCAGTACTTC	CACRLAERDIQYF
TRBJ1-1	NA	NA	TRBV13	TGTGCCAGCAGCTTAACAGGGTTGGCAAACCAGGAGAACACTGAAGCTTTCTTT	CASSLTGLANQENTEAFF
TRBJ2-3	TRBD2	NA	TRBV11-2	TGTGCCAGCAGCTTCGGACTAGCGGGAGGAAGCACAGATACGCAGTATTTT	CASSFGLAGGSTDTQYF
TRBJ2-1	NA	NA	TRBV7-6	TGTGCCAGCAGCTTCCGGGCAGGGAACAATGAGCAGTTCTTC	CASSFRAGNNEQFF
TRBJ2-1	NA	few	TRBV9	TGTGCCAGCAGCATGAGCTCCTACAATGAGCAGTTCTTC	CASSMSSYNEQFF
TRBJ2-2	NA	NA	TRBV11-2	TGTGCCAGCAGCCGAATCGCCGGGAAATCCGGGGAGCTGTTTTTT	CASSRIAGKSGELFF
TRBJ1-4	NA	NA	TRBV7-2	TGTGCCAGCAGCCGAGCGGGGGGAGGTGAAAAACTGTTTTTT	CASSRAGGGEKLFF
TRBJ2-3	TRBD2	NA	TRBV7-4	TGTGCCAGCCATACCGGGACTAGCGGGTCCTGCGGGGCAGATACGCAGTATTTT	CASHTGTSGSCGADTQYF
TRBJ1-2	TRBD1	once	TRBV18	TGTGCCAGCTCGGCTCGACAGGGTTCGCTGGATGGCTACACCTTC	CASSARQGSLDGYTF
TRBJ2-1	NA	NA	TRBV18	TGTGCCAGCTCACCAATTCTCCTACAAGGGGATGAGCAGTTCTTC	CASSPILLQGDEQFF
TRBJ1-6	TRBD1	NA	TRBV27	TGTGCCAGCACCGTGACAGGGGCGAATTCACCCCTCCACTTT	CASTVTGANSPLHF
TRBJ2-1	TRBD2	NA	TRBV23-1	TGCGCCAGCAGTCGAGGGCCAGCGGGGACCCGAGGTTACAATGAGCAGTTCTTC	CASSRGPAGTRGYNEQFF
TRBJ1-5	NA	NA	TRBV7-6	TGTGCCAGCAGCTTGGATCAGGGGTTCAATCAGCCCCAGCATTTT	CASSLDQGFNQPQHF
TRBJ1-2	TRBD1	NA	TRBV4-1	TGCGCCAGCAGCAGAAACAGGGGGGGAGGCTACACCTTC	CASSRNRGGGYTF